This T cell receptor (beta chain) stems from a study of blood T cell repertoires in COVID-19. Study-level background: T cells, B-cell-depleted T cells, or PBMCs provided the cDNA or gDNA that served as material.

Germline-derived CDR1 and CDR2 are KGHSH and LQKENI. The CDR3 sequence is 14 residues long. V was clipped by 4 bases and J by 8 bases, with 17 bases between them. Profiled with immunoSEQ multiplex PCR; TCRdb holds only in-frame clones, not every one. The table has around 700,000 clones, over 80% seen once. This TCR came from a woman under 30 with acute or convalescent COVID-19. Sequenced input: peripheral blood. This chain connects TRBV18 to TRBJ1-2; D call uncertain. The CDR3 sequence is CASSLPGGLEGYTF. In DNA form, the CDR3 reads TGTGCCAGCTCACTCCCGGGCGGGTTGGAAGGCTACACCTTC. Complete variable domain (other parts from reference TRBV18 and TRBJ1-2): NAGVMQNPRHLVRRRGQEARLRCSPMKGHSHVYWYRQLPEEGLKFMVYLQKENIIDESGMPKERFSAEFPKEGPSILRIQQVVRGDSAAYFCASSLPGGLEGYTFGSGTRLTVV.